These T cell receptor beta chains were read from a single sample in a study of regulatory T cells. The table came from immunoSEQ multiplex PCR; TCRdb's copy has only in-frame clones and leaves some out. The sample includes 30,000 to 40,000 clones, roughly 90% seen only once; the top ten take around 2.5%. Sequenced sample: conventional CD4+ T cells sorted from blood. These receptors all stem from a young adult with CD3G deficiency. The CDR3 runs from the conserved cysteine through the conserved F or W. A D gene is named only where the DNA matches it firmly.

V	D	J	CDR3
TRBV19	.	TRBJ1-1	CASNSRENTEAFF
TRBV6-6	.	TRBJ1-5	CASQRFGQPQHF
TRBV28	TRBD2	TRBJ2-3	CASSPTSGRAPDTQYF
TRBV28	TRBD1	TRBJ1-1	CASSLPTTGRKTEAFF
TRBV18	.	TRBJ2-3	CASSFFRDTDTQYF
TRBV9	.	TRBJ2-2	CASSFTSTGELFF
TRBV28	.	TRBJ2-7	CASTNTYEQYF
TRBV11-2	TRBD1	TRBJ2-3	CASSLDRVLTDTQYF
TRBV6-1	.	TRBJ2-2	CASSQGTLGTGELFF
TRBV30	.	TRBJ2-1	CAWSRSWRDNEQFF
TRBV7-2	TRBD2	TRBJ2-7	CASSLKAGGYEQYF
TRBV5-1	.	TRBJ1-1	CASSLLDSGEAFF
TRBV7-9	TRBD2	TRBJ2-2	CASSNPSGRRSGELFF
TRBV28	TRBD1	TRBJ2-7	CASSHMGAGTGGLEQYF
TRBV10-3	.	TRBJ1-4	CAISESRGEKLFF
TRBV30	.	TRBJ2-5	CAWSVGLAGQTQYF
TRBV6-1	.	TRBJ1-2	CASSENGQATGYTF
TRBV6-6	TRBD1	TRBJ1-2	CASSNTGGASSYGYTF
TRBV6-1	TRBD2	TRBJ2-7	CASSEALAGGGEQYF
TRBV28	TRBD2	TRBJ2-1	CASSLGLAGNNEQFF
TRBV7-8	TRBD2	TRBJ2-1	CASSLGTGTSMFF
TRBV6-1	.	TRBJ1-1	CASSTQAPGNTEAFF
TRBV10-2	.	TRBJ2-7	CASGRTDSYEQYF
TRBV19	TRBD1	TRBJ1-1	CASSPAGTGGARKAFF
TRBV29-1	TRBD1	TRBJ1-2	CSVGDRGDGYTF
TRBV5-1	.	TRBJ2-3	CASSLGHQADTQYF
TRBV7-8	.	TRBJ2-3	CASSPWARVDTQYF
TRBV6-6	.	TRBJ2-5	CASSPGGETQYF
TRBV28	TRBD2	TRBJ2-2	CASAGGSWTGELFF
TRBV5-1	.	TRBJ2-7	CASSLAPGYEQYF
TRBV28	TRBD2	TRBJ2-1	CASSADRFRAGGNEQFF
TRBV5-1	.	TRBJ2-5	CASSFRGVSGTQYF
TRBV28	.	TRBJ2-1	CASSLRTNSYNEQFF
TRBV5-1	.	TRBJ1-1	CASSFEGGSTEAFF
TRBV5-1	.	TRBJ1-1	CASSYDGRGEAFF
TRBV5-1	.	TRBJ2-3	CASSFLTGEDTQYF
TRBV5-1	.	TRBJ1-2	CASSRGPSYGYTF
TRBV7-9	TRBD2	TRBJ2-3	CASRELAGVTDTQYF
TRBV6-5	.	TRBJ1-1	CASSSGGRNTEAFF
TRBV6-1	.	TRBJ2-7	CASKRQSYEQYF
TRBV28	TRBD1	TRBJ2-1	CASSSPGQLNEQFF
TRBV28	.	TRBJ1-3	CASSSVRPSGNTIYF
TRBV6-1	.	TRBJ2-7	CASTGGAYEQYF
TRBV5-1	.	TRBJ2-7	CASSPGFSRVYEQYF
TRBV28	.	TRBJ1-5	CASNRAPQPQHF
TRBV28	.	TRBJ2-7	CASSFVSPYEQYF
TRBV6-1	TRBD1	TRBJ1-6	CASSFWDRGGSPLHF
TRBV6-1	TRBD1	TRBJ2-7	CASSQDRAYEQYF
TRBV28	TRBD1	TRBJ2-7	CASSPISDRGHEQYF